This T cell receptor (beta chain) emerged from a study of CD8 T cells in ankylosing spondylitis. Overall study findings and caveats: There was a TCR beta motif, made of several highly homologous variants, that appeared characteristic of ankylosing spondylitis blood.

This clonotype was counted many times. No antigen is known for it. The V gene's germline CDR1 is MGHDK and CDR2 SYGVNS. Trimming cost V 3 bases and J 7 bases; bases outside gene matches: 4. This CDR3 spans 14 amino acids. In TCRdb, the 5' RACE reads were re-called with MiXCR into one record per CDR3 protein. Of fewer than 550,000 distinct CDR3 sequences in the sample, approximately 5% are singletons; the top ten hold around 3.6%. Specimen: blood, either unsorted or a sorted T cell fraction (not recorded which). The sequence came from a male donor with ankylosing spondylitis. The V and J genes are TRBV25-1 and TRBJ2-1; 9 bases map to TRBD2. CDR3 protein: CASSDDSGSNEQFF. The CDR3 DNA reads as TGTGCCAGCAGTGACGATAGCGGGAGTAATGAGCAGTTCTTC.